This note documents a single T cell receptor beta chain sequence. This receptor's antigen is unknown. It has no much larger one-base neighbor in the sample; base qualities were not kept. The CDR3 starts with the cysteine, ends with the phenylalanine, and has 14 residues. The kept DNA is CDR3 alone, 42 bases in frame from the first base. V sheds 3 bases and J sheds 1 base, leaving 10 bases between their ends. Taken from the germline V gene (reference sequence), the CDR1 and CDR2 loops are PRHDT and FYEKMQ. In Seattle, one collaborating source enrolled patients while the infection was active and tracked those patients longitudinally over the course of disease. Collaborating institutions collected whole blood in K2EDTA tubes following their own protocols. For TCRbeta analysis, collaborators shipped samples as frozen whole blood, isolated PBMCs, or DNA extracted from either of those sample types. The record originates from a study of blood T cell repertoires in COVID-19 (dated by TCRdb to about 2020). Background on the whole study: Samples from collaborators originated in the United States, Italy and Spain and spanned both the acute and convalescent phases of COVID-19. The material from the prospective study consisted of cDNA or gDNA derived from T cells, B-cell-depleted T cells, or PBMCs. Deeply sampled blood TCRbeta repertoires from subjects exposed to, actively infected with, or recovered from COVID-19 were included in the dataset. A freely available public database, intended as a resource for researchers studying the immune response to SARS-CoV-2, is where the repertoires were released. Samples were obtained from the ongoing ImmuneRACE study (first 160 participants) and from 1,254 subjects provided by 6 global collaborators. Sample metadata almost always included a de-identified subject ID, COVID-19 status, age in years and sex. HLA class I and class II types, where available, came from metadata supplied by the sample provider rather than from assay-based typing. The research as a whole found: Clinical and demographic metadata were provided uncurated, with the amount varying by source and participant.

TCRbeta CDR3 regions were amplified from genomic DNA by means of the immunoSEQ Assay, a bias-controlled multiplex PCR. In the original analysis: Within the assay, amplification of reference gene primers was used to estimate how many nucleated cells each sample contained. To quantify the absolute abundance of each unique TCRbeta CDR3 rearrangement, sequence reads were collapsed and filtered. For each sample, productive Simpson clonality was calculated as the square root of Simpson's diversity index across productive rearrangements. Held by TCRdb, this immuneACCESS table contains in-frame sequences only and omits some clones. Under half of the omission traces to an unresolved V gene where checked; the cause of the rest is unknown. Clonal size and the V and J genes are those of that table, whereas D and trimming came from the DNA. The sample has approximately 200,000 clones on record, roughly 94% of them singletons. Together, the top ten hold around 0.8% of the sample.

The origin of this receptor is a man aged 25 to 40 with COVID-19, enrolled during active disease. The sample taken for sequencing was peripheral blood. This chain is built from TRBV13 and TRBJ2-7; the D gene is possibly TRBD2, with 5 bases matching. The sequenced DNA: TGTGCCAGCAGCTTGGAGAGAGGGTCCTACGAGCAGTACTTC. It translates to CASSLERGSYEQYF.